The clone carrying this TCR beta chain appeared a single time. The data were taken from a study of blood T cell repertoires in COVID-19. Overall study context: The samples span acute and convalescent COVID-19 from the United States, Italy and Spain. Nucleic acid was either cDNA or gDNA, and it came from T cells, B-cell-depleted T cells, or PBMCs.

Per the authors' pipeline: Scientists estimated how many nucleated cells there were by amplifying reference gene primers. Here immunoSEQ multiplex PCR was the method, and the copy in TCRdb shows in-frame clones only, minus some. That table supplies the V and J calls and clone size; D and trimming were determined from the DNA. The data contain 63,000 or so clones, approximately 82% of them singletons. The sequenced sample consisted of peripheral blood. The TCR sequence derives from a man older than 75 with active COVID-19.

The CDR3 DNA sequence: TGCGCCAGCAGCTCGGAACAGGGGGCGGGGGAAAAACTGTTTTTT. Protein sequence: CASSSEQGAGEKLFF. V usage is TRBV5-1 and J usage is TRBJ1-4, with TRBD1 matching 9 bases. There are 15 residues in the CDR3. Germline CDR1 is SGHRS and CDR2 is YFSETQ. V trimming: 3 bases; J trimming: 8 bases; junction bases outside the gene matches: 8. Combining the CDR3 with reference TRBV5-1 and TRBJ1-4 gives the whole variable domain KAGVTQTPRYLIKTRGQQVTLSCSPISGHRSVSWYQQTPGQGLQFLFEYFSETQRNKGNFPGRFSGRQFSNSRSEMNVSTLELGDSALYLCASSSEQGAGEKLFFGSGTQLSVL.